The next 14 T cell receptor beta chains were all read from a single sample in a study of identical twins. One entry per CDR3 protein results from TCRdb running MiXCR on the 5' RACE reads. The sample carries some 1,600,000 distinct CDR3 sequences, about 31% recorded once. Sequenced material: cord blood. All receptors derive from a newborn girl in good health.

V and J are TRBV4-2 and TRBJ2-4; D gene uncertain. CDR3 length: 14 residues. The V and J ends lost 1 base and 2 bases respectively, with 6 bases between them. Germline V gives CDR1 LGHNA, CDR2 YNFKEQ. The CDR3 loop reads CASSQGETKNIQYF. For the CDR3, the DNA is TGTGCCAGCAGCCAAGGTGAAACCAAAAACATTCAGTACTTC.

The rearrangement uses TRBV5-6 and TRBJ1-2; the D is unclear. Per germline, CDR1 SGHDT and CDR2 YYEEEE. V was cut by 0 bases and J by 4 bases, with 13 bases left in between. The CDR3 consists of 15 residues. In nucleotides, the CDR3 is TGTGCCAGCAGCTTGGTTGCGGTCCGGATCTATGGCTACACCTTC. Amino acid sequence: CASSLVAVRIYGYTF.

The gene calls are TRBV20-1 and TRBJ2-7; 10 bases match TRBD2. The CDR3 totals 15 residues. Germline V gives CDR1 DFQATT, CDR2 SNEGSKA (reference sequence). V shed 5 bases and J 7 bases; nucleotides not matched to a gene: 14. CDR3 amino acids: CSARPLAGVYNEQYF. The CDR3 DNA sequence: TGCAGTGCTCGCCCCCTAGCGGGAGTCTACAATGAGCAGTACTTC.

The chain is built from TRBV12-3 or TRBV12-4 and TRBJ1-3, with D possibly TRBD1 on 6 matching bases. V dropped 5 bases and J dropped 0 bases, with 11 bases sitting between them. The CDR3 has 15 residues. CDR3 coding DNA: TGTGCCAGCAGTAACAGGGTTTTCTCTGGAAACACCATATATTTT. Protein product: CASSNRVFSGNTIYF.

The chain combines TRBV27 with TRBJ2-1; TRBD2 aligns across 8 bases. CDR1 and CDR2 (germline): MNHEY, SMNVEV (reference sequence). J was trimmed by 0 bases and V by 2 bases; bases with no gene match: 6. The CDR3 is 17 amino acids. CDR3 loop: CASSLTGGPSSYNEQFF. In DNA form, the CDR3 reads TGTGCCAGCAGTTTAACGGGGGGGCCAAGCTCCTACAATGAGCAGTTCTTC.

Here the CDR3 reads CASSRTYLGSSYNEQFF. In DNA form, the CDR3 reads TGTGCCAGCTCACGAACATACCTCGGCAGCTCCTACAATGAGCAGTTCTTC. V is TRBV18 and J is TRBJ2-1; unclear D gene. The V end was cut by 4 bases, the J end by 0 bases, with 16 bases between. The germline gives CDR1 KGHSH, CDR2 LQKENI. This CDR3 has 17 amino acids. The full variable domain, in which reference TRBV18 and TRBJ2-1 provide the parts outside the CDR3, is NAGVMQNPRHLVRRRGQEARLRCSPMKGHSHVYWYRQLPEEGLKFMVYLQKENIIDESGMPKERFSAEFPKEGPSILRIQQVVRGDSAAYFCASSRTYLGSSYNEQFFGPGTRLTVL.

This clonotype was observed a few times. The gene calls are TRBV20-1 and TRBJ2-1; 8 bases are shared with TRBD2. CDR3 length equals 15 residues. The V gene end was trimmed by 6 bases and the J gene end by 0 bases; junction bases not matched to a gene: 7. Germline V CDR1 and CDR2: DFQATT, SNEGSKA (reference sequence). CDR3 nucleotides: TGCAGTGCCAGCTTAGCGGGACGCTCCTACAATGAGCAGTTCTTC. Amino acid sequence: CSASLAGRSYNEQFF.

This clonotype has a handful of counts. The rearrangement uses TRBV2 and TRBJ2-4; TRBD2 matches at 7 bases. The CDR3 runs 16 residues. J was trimmed by 6 bases and V by 3 bases; bases with no gene match: 11. The germline gives CDR1 SNHLY, CDR2 FYNNEI. The CDR3 DNA follows: TGTGCCAGCAGTGAGTGGTTGCGGGAGCCACTAAACATTCAGTACTTC. It encodes CASSEWLREPLNIQYF.

The gene calls are TRBV6-1 and TRBJ1-2; D remains ambiguous. Trimming cost V 8 bases and J 1 base, with 11 bases left between them. This CDR3 has 13 amino acids. CDR1 and CDR2 from the germline V gene are MNHNS and SASEGT. In nucleotides, the CDR3 is TGTGCCAGCGGGCTGGGGAATAACTATGGCTACACCTTC. This codes for CASGLGNNYGYTF.

The V gene is TRBV28, the J gene TRBJ2-1; 7 bases are shared with TRBD1. This CDR3 has 13 residues. Losses at the gene ends were 3 bases for V and 6 bases for J; bases not matched to a gene: 2. Germline CDR1 MDHEN, CDR2 SYDVKM. CDR3 protein: CASSFWTGNEQFF. The CDR3 DNA follows: TGTGCCAGCAGTTTTTGGACAGGCAATGAGCAGTTCTTC.

Only a few counts were recorded for this clonotype. The CDR3 sequence is CASSLLTIGLNEQFF. DNA for the CDR3: TGTGCCAGCAGCTTATTGACTATCGGGCTCAATGAGCAGTTCTTC. This chain connects TRBV7-9 to TRBJ2-1; a weak D match, TRBD2 (5 bases). The germline V gene encodes CDR1 SEHNR and CDR2 FQNEAQ (reference sequence). With 2 bases removed from V and 6 bases from J, the gap between germline ends came to 14 bases. The CDR3 is made up of 15 amino acids.

Only a few counts were recorded for this clonotype. The chain joins TRBV12-3 or TRBV12-4 to TRBJ2-1; TRBD2 agrees at 8 bases. Unmatched junction bases numbered 11, after V lost 5 bases and J lost 8 bases. This CDR3 has 15 residues. The CDR3 loop is CASSRKAGGGDEQFF. DNA for the CDR3: TGTGCCAGCAGTCGAAAGGCGGGGGGTGGCGATGAGCAGTTCTTC.

This clonotype was found a few times. The chain has TRBV20-1 and TRBJ2-6; D is unclear. The V end lost 3 bases, the J end lost 0 bases, and 9 bases lay between the germline ends. The CDR3 consists of 15 residues. Germline V gene lookup returns CDR1 DFQATT and CDR2 SNEGSKA (reference sequence). This chain's CDR3 is CSASRLFSGANVLTF. In DNA, the CDR3 is TGCAGTGCTAGCCGGCTGTTCTCTGGGGCCAACGTCCTGACTTTC.

This clonotype was detected only a few times. The chain recombines TRBV28 with TRBJ2-1, with 9 nucleotides matching TRBD2. The trim removed 6 bases at V and 6 bases at J, leaving 6 bases unmatched. The CDR3 sequence is 14 residues long. The germline gives CDR1 MDHEN, CDR2 SYDVKM. CDR3 sequence: CASSRLAVANEQFF. The CDR3, as DNA: TGTGCCAGCAGCCGACTAGCGGTGGCCAATGAGCAGTTCTTC.